This T cell receptor (beta chain) was sequenced for a study of control samples from healthy donors and cancer patients. Using immunoSEQ multiplex PCR, the repertoire was profiled, and TCRdb retains in-frame clones only, with some absent. The sample shows over 85,000 clones, approximately 84% of them seen only once. The germline CDR1 and CDR2 sequences are MDHEN and SYDVKM. After removal of 8 bases from V and 8 bases from J, the junction contained 11 bases not matched to a gene. The CDR3 has 14 amino acids. This clonotype was sampled from a man between 65 and 85 years old with lung cancer. The chain couples TRBV28 to TRBJ2-4, with 8 positions matching TRBD2. Sequenced sample: PBMCs. CDR3 protein: CASRLGGGLDIQYF. The CDR3 nucleotides are TGTGCCAGCCGCCTCGGGGGGGGACTAGACATTCAGTACTTC.